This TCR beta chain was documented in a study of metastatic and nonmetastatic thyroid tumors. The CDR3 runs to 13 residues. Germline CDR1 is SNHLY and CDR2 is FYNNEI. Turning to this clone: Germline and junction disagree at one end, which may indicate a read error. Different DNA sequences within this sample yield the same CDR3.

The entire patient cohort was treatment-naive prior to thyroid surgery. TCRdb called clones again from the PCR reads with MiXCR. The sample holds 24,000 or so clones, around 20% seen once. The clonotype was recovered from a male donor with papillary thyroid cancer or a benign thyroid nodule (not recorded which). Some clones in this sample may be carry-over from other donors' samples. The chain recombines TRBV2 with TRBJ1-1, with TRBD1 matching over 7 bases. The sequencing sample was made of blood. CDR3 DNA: TGCGCCAGCAGTGAAACAGGGGTAACTGAAGCTTTCTTT. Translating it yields CASSETGVTEAFF.